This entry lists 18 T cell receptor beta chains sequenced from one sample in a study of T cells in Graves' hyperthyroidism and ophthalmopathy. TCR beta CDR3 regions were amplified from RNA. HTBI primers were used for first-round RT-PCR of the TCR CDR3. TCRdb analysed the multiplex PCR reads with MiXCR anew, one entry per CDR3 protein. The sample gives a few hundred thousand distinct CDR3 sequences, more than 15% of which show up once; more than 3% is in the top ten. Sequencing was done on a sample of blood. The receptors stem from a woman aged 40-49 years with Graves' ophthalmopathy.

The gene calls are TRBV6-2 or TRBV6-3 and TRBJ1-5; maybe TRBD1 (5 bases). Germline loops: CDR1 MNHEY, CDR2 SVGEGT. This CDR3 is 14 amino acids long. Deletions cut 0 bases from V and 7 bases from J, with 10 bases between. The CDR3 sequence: CASSYSTEGQPQHF. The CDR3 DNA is TGTGCCAGCAGTTACTCGACAGAGGGCCAGCCCCAGCATTTT.

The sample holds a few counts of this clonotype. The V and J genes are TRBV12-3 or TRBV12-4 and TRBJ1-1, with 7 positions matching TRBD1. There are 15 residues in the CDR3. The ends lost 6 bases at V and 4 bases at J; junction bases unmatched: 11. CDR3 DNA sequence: TGTGCCAGCAGCACTCGACAGGGTATGGGCACTGAAGCTTTCTTT. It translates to CASSTRQGMGTEAFF.

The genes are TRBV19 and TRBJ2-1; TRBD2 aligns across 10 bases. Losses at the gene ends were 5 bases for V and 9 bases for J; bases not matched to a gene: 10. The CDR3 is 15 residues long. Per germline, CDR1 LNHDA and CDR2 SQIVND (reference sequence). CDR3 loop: CASSSSGGGSVEQFF. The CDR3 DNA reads TGTGCCAGTAGTTCTAGCGGGGGTGGGTCGGTTGAGCAGTTCTTC.

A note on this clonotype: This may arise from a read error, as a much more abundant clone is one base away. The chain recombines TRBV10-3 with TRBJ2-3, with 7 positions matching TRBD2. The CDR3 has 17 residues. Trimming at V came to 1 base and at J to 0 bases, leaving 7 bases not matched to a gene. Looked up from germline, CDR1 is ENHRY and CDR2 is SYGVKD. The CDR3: CAISELTQAGSTDTQYF. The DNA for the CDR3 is TGTGCCATCAGTGAGTTGACCCAAGCGGGGAGCACAGATACGCAGTATTTT.

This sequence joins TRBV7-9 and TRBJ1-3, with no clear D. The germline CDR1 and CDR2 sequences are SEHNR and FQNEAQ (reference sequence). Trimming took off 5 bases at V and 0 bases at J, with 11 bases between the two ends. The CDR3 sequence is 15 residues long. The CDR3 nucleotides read TGTGCCAGCAGCGCCCCGGGCCTCTCTGGAAACACCATATATTTT. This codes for CASSAPGLSGNTIYF.

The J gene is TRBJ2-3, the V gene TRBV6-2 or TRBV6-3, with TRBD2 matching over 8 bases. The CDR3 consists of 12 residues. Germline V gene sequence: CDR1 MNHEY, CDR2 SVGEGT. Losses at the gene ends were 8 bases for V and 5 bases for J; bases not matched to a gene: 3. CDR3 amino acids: CASHRGGDTQYF. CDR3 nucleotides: TGTGCCAGCCATCGGGGGGGAGATACGCAGTATTTT.

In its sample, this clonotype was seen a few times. The CDR3 DNA follows: TGTGCCAGCAGCTTGTGGACAGGGCAAACCGGGGAGCTGTTTTTT. Protein product: CASSLWTGQTGELFF. J is TRBJ2-2 and V is TRBV5-5, with 8 nucleotides matching TRBD1. The CDR3 sequence is 15 residues long. Unmatched junction bases numbered 4, after V lost 1 base and J lost 5 bases. CDR1 is SGHKS and CDR2 is YYEKEE in the germline V gene (reference sequence).

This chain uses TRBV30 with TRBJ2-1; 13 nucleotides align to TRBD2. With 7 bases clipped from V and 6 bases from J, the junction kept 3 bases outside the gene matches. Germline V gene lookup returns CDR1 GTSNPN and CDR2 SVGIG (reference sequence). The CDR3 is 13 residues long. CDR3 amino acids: CALGLAGFNEQFF. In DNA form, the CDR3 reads TGTGCCTTGGGACTAGCGGGATTCAATGAGCAGTTCTTC. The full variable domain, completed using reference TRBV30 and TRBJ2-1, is SQTIHQWPATLVQPVGSPLSLECTVEGTSNPNLYWYRQAAGRGLQLLFYSVGIGQISSEVPQNLSASRPQDRQFILSSKKLLLSDSGFYLCALGLAGFNEQFFGPGTRLTVL.

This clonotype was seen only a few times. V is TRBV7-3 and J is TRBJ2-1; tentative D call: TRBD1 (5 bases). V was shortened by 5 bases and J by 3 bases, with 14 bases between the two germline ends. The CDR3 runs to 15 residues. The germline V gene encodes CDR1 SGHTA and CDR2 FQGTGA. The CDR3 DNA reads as TGTGCCAGCAGCCCAGGGCCACCCGACTACAATGAGCAGTTCTTC. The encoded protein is CASSPGPPDYNEQFF. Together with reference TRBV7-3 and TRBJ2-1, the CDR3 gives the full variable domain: GAGVSQTPSNKVTEKGKYVELRCDPISGHTALYWYRQSLGQGPEFLIYFQGTGAADDSGLPNDRFFAVRPEGSVSTLKIQRTERGDSAVYLCASSPGPPDYNEQFFGPGTRLTVL.

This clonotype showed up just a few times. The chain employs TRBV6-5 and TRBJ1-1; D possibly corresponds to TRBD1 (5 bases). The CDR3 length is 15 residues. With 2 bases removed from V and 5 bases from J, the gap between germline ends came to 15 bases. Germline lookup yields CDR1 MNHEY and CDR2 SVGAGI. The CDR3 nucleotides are TGTGCCAGCAGTTACAGTCAGGGCTCGAGAACTGAAGCTTTCTTT. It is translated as CASSYSQGSRTEAFF.

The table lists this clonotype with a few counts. CDR3 sequence: CASSLRAETQYF. The CDR3 nucleotides are TGCGCCAGCAGCTTGAGAGCTGAGACCCAGTACTTC. The chain combines TRBV5-1 with TRBJ2-5; D is ambiguous. The ends were cut back, 1 base at V and 5 bases at J, with 6 bases in the middle. Germline CDR1 SGHRS, CDR2 YFSETQ. The CDR3 is 12 amino acids.

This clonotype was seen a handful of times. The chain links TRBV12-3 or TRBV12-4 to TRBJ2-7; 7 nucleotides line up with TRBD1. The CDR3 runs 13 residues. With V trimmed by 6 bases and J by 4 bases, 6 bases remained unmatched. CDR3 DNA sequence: TGTGCCAGCAGCCAGACAGGGAGTTACGAGCAGTACTTC. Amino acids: CASSQTGSYEQYF.

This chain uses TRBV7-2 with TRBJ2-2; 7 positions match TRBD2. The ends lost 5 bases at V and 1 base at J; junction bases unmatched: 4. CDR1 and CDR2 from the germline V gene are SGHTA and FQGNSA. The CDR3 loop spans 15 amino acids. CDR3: CASSQRGMNTGELFF. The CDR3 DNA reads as TGTGCCAGCAGCCAGCGGGGAATGAACACCGGGGAGCTGTTTTTT.

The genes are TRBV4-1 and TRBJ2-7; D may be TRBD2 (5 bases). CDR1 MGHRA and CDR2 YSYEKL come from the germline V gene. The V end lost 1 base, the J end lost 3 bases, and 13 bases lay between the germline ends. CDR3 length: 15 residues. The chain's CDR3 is CASSQGSGSGYEQYF. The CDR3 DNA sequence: TGCGCCAGCAGCCAAGGATCGGGGAGTGGCTACGAGCAGTACTTC.

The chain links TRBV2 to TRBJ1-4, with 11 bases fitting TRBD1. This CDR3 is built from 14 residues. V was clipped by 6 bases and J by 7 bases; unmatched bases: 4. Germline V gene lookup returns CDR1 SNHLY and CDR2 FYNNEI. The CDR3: CASRGQGAGEKLFF. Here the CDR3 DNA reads TGTGCCAGCAGAGGACAGGGGGCGGGTGAAAAACTGTTTTTT.

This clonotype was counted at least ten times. The CDR3 bases are TGTGCCAGCAGCCAACATCCGGGGAGCACAGATACGCAGTATTTT. It codes for CASSQHPGSTDTQYF. The chain uses TRBV3-1 and TRBJ2-3, with D possibly matching TRBD2 (5 bases). Deletions cut 2 bases from V and 0 bases from J, with 9 bases between. The CDR3 contains 15 residues. In germline, CDR1 is LGHDT, CDR2 YNNKEL (reference sequence).

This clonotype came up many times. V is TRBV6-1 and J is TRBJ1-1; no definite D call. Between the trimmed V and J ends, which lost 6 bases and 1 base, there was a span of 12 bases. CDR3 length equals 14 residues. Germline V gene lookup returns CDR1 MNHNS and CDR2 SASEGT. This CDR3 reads CASRTPGQNTEAFF. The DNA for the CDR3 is TGTGCCAGCAGAACACCGGGCCAGAACACTGAAGCTTTCTTT.

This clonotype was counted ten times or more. The CDR3 protein is CASSYLGGDTEAFF. CDR3 bases: TGTGCCAGCAGCTACCTGGGGGGAGACACTGAAGCTTTCTTT. The rearrangement uses TRBV3-1 and TRBJ1-1, with TRBD1 as a possible D gene (5 bases). Germline V gene sequence: CDR1 LGHDT, CDR2 YNNKEL (reference sequence). V was trimmed by 5 bases and J by 3 bases, leaving 13 bases between them. The CDR3 runs 14 residues.